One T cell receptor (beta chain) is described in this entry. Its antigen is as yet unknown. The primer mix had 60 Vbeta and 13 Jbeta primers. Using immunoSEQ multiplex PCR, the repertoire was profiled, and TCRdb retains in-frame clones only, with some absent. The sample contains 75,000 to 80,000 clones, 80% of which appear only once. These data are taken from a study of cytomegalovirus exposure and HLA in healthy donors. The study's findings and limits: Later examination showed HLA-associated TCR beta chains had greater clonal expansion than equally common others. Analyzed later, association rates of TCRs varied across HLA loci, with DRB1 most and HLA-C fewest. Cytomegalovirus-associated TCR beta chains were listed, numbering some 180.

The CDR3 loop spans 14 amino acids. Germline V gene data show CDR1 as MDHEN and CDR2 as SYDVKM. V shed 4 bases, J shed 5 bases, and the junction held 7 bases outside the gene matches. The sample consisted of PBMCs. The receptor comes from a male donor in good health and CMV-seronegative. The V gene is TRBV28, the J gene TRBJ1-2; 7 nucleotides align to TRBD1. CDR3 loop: CASSSTGDLYGYTF. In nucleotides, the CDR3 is TGTGCCAGCAGTTCAACAGGGGACCTATATGGCTACACCTTC.